The 3 T cell receptor beta chains listed next were all sequenced from one sample in a study of glioma-infiltrating T cells after dendritic cell vaccination. Generated by immunoSEQ multiplex PCR, the TCRdb table keeps only in-frame clones and is missing some. In the table there are approximately 84,000 clones, more than 75% of which are singletons. This material consisted of blood, taken before dendritic cell vaccination. These receptors came from a human donor with glioblastoma.

The V call is TRBV2, the J call TRBJ2-7; 8 bases line up with TRBD1. This CDR3 region has 15 residues. CDR1 and CDR2 from the germline V gene are SNHLY and FYNNEI. The ends lost 6 bases at V and 7 bases at J; junction bases unmatched: 14. CDR3 in DNA: TGTGCCAGCAGCCGAAGACAGGGGAACTTGAGGGAGCAGTACTTC. Protein product: CASSRRQGNLREQYF.

The V and J genes are TRBV29-1 and TRBJ2-7; 10 bases map to TRBD1. Germline loops: CDR1 SQVTM, CDR2 ANQGSEA. The CDR3 sequence is 14 residues long. The J segment lost 3 bases and the V segment lost 4 bases, leaving 6 bases of the junction unmatched. CDR3 sequence reads: CSVASGQGVYEQYF. CDR3 sequence (DNA): TGCAGCGTTGCCTCCGGACAGGGGGTCTACGAGCAGTACTTC.

V and J are TRBV9 and TRBJ2-2, with a possible D match to TRBD1 (6 bases). Per germline, CDR1 SGDLS and CDR2 YYNGEE. V gave up 0 bases and J gave up 0 bases, with 9 bases separating them. The CDR3 runs 16 residues. The CDR3 loop is CASSVGGLPNTGELFF. In DNA form, the CDR3 reads TGTGCCAGCAGCGTAGGGGGGCTACCGAACACCGGGGAGCTGTTTTTT.